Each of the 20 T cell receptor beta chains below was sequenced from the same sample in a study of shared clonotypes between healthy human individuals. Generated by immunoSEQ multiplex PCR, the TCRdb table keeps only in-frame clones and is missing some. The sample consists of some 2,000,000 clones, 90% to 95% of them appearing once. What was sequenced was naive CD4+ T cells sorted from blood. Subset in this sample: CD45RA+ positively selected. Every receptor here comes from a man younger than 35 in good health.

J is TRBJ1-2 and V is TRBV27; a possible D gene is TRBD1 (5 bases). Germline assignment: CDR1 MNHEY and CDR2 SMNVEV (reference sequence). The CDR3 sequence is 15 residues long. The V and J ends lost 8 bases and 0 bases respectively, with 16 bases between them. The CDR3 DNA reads TGTGCCAGCCTGAAGTCGGGGCAGCCTAACTATGGCTACACCTTC. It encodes CASLKSGQPNYGYTF.

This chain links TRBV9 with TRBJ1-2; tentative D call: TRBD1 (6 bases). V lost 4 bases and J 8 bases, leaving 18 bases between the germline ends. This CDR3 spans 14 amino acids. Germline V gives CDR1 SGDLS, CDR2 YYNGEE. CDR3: CASSPAGRGNGYTF. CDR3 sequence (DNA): TGTGCCAGCAGCCCGGCCGGCAGGGGCAACGGCTACACCTTC.

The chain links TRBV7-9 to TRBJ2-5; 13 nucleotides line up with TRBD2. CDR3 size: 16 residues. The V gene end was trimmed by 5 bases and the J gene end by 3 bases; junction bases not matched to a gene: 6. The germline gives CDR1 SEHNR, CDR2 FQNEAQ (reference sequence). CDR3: CASSRTSGRVKETQYF. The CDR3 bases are TGTGCCAGCAGCCGGACTAGCGGGAGAGTTAAAGAGACCCAGTACTTC. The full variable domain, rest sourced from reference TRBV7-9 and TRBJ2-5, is DTGVSQNPRHKITKRGQNVTFRCDPISEHNRLYWYRQTLGQGPEFLTYFQNEAQLEKSRLLSDRFSAERPKGSFSTLEIQRTEQGDSAMYLCASSRTSGRVKETQYFGPGTRLLVL.

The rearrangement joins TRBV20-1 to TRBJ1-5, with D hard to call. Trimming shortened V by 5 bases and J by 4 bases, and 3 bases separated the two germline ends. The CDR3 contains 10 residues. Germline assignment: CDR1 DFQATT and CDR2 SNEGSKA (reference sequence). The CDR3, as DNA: TGCAGTGCTTCAAATCAGCCCCAGCATTTT. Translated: CSASNQPQHF.

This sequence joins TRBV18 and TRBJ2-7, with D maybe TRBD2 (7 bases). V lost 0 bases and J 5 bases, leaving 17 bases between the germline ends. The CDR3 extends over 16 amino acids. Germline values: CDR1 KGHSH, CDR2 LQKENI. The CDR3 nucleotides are TGTGCCAGCTCACCACCGTCCTCCCAGGGGAGGGACGAGCAGTACTTC. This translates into CASSPPSSQGRDEQYF.

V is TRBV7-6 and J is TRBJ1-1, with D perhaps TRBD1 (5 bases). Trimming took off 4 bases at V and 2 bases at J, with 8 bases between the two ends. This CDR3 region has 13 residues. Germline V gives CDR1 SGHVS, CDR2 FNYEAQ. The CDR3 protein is CASSSRVNTEAFF. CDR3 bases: TGTGCCAGCAGCTCCAGGGTAAACACTGAAGCTTTCTTT.

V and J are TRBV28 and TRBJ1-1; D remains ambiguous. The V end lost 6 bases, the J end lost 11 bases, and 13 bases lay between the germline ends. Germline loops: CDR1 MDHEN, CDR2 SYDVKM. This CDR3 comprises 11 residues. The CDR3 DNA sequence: TGTGCCAGCAGAGACGACAATGTGGCTTTCTTT. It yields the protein CASRDDNVAFF.

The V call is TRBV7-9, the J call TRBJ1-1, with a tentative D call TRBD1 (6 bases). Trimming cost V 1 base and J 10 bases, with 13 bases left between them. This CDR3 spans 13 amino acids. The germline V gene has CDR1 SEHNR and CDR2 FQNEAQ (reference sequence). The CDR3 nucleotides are TGTGCCAGCAGCTTAGATCGGGGGGCAGGAGCTTTCTTT. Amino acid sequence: CASSLDRGAGAFF.

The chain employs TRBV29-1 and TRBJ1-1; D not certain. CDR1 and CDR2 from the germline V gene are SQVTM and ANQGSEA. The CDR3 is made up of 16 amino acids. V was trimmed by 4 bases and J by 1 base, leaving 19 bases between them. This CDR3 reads CSVAPRLGWGNTEAFF. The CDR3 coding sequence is TGCAGCGTTGCCCCCCGTTTGGGGTGGGGGAACACTGAAGCTTTCTTT.

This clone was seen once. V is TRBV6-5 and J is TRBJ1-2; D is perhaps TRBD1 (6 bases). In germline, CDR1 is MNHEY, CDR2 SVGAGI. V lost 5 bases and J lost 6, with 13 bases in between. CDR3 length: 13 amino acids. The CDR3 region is CASSTQGIDGYTF. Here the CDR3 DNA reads TGTGCCAGCAGTACACAGGGAATCGATGGCTACACCTTC.

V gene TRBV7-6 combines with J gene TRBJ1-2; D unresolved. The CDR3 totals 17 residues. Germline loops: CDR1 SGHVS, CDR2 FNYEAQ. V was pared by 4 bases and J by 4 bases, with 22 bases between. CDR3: CASSSYPLGQPFYGYTF. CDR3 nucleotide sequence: TGTGCCAGCAGCTCATATCCCCTGGGTCAGCCGTTCTATGGCTACACCTTC.

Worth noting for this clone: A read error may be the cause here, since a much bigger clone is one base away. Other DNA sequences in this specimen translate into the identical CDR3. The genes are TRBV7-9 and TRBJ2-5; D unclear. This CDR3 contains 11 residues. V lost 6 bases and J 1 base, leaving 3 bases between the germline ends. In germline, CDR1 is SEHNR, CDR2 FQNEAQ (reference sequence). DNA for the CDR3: TGTGCCAGCAGTCTCCAAGAGACCCAGTACTTC. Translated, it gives CASSLQETQYF.

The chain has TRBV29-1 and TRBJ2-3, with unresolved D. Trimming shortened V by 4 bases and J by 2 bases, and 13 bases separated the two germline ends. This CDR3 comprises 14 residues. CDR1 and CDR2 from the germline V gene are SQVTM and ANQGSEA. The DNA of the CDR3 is TGCAGCGTTGGGATCGGATTACACACAGATACGCAGTATTTT. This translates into CSVGIGLHTDTQYF.

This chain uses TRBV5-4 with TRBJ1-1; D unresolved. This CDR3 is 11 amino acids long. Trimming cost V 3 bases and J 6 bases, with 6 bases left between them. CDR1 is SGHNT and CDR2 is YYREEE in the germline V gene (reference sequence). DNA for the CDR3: TGTGCCAGCAGCTCGGACTCTGAAGCTTTCTTT. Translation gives CASSSDSEAFF.

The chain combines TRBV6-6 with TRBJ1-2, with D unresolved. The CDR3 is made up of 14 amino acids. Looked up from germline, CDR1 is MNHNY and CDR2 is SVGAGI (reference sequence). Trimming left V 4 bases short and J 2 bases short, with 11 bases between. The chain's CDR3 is CASSLASANYGYTF. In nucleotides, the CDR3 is TGTGCCAGCAGTTTGGCCAGCGCGAACTATGGCTACACCTTC.

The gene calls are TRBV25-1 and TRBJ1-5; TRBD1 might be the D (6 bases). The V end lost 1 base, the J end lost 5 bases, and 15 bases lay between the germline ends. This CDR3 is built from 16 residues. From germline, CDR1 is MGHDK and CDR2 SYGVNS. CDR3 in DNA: TGTGCCAGCAGTGAATCGAAGGGGGTGAAGGATCAGCCCCAGCATTTT. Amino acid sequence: CASSESKGVKDQPQHF.

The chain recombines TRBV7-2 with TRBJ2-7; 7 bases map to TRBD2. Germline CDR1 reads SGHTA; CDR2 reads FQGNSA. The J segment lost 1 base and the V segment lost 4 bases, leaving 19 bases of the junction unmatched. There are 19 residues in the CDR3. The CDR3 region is CASSSRARAGISKSYEQYF. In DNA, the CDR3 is TGTGCCAGCAGCTCTCGGGCCCGAGCGGGGATTTCGAAGTCCTACGAGCAGTACTTC.

Here the CDR3 reads CASTPAAGPSDGYTF. CDR3 DNA sequence: TGTGCCAGCACCCCAGCGGCGGGGCCCTCGGATGGCTACACCTTC. The rearrangement uses TRBV28 and TRBJ1-2, with D perhaps TRBD1 (5 bases). There are 15 residues in the CDR3. Germline V lookup: CDR1 MDHEN, CDR2 SYDVKM. Trimming cost V 7 bases and J 6 bases, with 21 bases left between them.

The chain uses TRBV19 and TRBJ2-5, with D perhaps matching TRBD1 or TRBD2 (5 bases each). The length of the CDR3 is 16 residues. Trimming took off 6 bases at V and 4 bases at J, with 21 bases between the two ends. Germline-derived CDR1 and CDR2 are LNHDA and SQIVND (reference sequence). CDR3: CASSTNPPGRTETQYF. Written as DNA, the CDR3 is TGTGCCAGTAGCACTAACCCCCCGGGACGGACAGAGACCCAGTACTTC.

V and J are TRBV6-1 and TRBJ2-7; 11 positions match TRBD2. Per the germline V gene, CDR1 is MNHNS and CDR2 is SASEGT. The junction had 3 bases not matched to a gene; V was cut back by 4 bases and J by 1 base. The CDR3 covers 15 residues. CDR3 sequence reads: CASSALAGASYEQYF. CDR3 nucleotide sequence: TGTGCCAGCAGTGCACTAGCGGGAGCGTCCTACGAGCAGTACTTC.